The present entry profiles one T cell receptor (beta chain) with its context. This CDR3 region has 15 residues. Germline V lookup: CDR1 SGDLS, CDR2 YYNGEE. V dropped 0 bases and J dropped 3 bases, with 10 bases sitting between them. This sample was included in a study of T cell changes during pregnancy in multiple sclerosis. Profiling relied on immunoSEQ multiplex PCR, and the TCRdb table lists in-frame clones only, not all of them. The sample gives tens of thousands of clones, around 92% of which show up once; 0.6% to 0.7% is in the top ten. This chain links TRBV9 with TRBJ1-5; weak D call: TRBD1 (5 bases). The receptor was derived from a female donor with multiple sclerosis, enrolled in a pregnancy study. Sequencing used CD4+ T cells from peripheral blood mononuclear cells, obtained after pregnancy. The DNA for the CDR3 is TGTGCCAGCAGCGTAGGGTCAGGGCCCAATCAGCCCCAGCATTTT. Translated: CASSVGSGPNQPQHF.